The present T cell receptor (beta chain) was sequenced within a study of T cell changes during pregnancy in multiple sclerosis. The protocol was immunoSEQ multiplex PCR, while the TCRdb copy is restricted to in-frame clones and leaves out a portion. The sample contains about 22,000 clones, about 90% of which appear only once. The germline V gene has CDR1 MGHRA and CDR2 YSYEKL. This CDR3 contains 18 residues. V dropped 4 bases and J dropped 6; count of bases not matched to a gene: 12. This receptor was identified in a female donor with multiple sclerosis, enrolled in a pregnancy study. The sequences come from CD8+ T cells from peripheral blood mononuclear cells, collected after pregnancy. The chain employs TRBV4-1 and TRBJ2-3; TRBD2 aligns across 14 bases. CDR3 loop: CASSLQAGTSGRADTQYF. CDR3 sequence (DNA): TGCGCCAGCAGCCTTCAAGCCGGGACTAGCGGGAGAGCGGATACGCAGTATTTT.